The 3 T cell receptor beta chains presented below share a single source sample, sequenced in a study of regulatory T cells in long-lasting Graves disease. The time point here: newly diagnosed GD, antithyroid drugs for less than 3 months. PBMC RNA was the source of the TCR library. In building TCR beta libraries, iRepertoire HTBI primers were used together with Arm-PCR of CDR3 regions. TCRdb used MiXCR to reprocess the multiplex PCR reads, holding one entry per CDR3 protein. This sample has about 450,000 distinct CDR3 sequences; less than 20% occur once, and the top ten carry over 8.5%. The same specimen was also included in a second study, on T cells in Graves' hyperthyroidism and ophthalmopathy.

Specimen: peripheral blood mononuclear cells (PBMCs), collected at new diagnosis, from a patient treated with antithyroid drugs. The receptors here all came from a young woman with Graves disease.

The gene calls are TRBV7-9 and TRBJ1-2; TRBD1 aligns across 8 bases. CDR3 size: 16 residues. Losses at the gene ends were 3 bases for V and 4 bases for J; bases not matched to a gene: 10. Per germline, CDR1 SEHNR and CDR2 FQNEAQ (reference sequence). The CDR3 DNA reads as TGTGCCAGCAGCTTTAGTCGGCCAGGGGGCGGCTATGGCTACACCTTC. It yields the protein CASSFSRPGGGYGYTF.

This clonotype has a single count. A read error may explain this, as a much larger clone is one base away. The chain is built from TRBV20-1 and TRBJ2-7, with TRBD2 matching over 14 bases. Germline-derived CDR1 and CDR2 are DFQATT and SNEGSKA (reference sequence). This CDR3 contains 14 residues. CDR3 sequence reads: CSATPGLAGDEPYF. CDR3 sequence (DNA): TGCAGTGCTACCCCGGGACTAGCGGGAGACGAGCCGTACTTC.

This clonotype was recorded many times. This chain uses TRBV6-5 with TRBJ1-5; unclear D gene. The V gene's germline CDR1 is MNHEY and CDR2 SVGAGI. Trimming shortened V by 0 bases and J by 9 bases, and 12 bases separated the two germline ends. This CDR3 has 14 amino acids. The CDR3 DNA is TGTGCCAGCAGTTACTCGAGGGTAGGAAGGCCCCAGCATTTT. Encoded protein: CASSYSRVGRPQHF.